The entry below describes one TCR beta chain. Other DNA variants within this sample encode the same CDR3. These data are taken from a study of blood T cell repertoires in COVID-19. Repertoires were generated with immunoSEQ multiplex PCR, while TCRdb's copy carries only in-frame clones and drops some. The sample consists of 60,000 to 95,000 clones, about nine tenths of them appearing once. From germline, CDR1 is SGHRS and CDR2 YFSETQ. CDR3 size: 15 residues. With V trimmed by 2 bases and J by 4 bases, 4 bases remained unmatched. Sequenced material: peripheral blood. This TCR was recovered from a woman aged 80 or over with active or convalescent COVID-19. The chain links TRBV5-1 to TRBJ2-5; 11 bases line up with TRBD2. The DNA of the CDR3 is TGCGCCAGCAGCTTATTAGCGGGGGGGCCAGAGACCCAGTACTTC. The encoded protein is CASSLLAGGPETQYF.